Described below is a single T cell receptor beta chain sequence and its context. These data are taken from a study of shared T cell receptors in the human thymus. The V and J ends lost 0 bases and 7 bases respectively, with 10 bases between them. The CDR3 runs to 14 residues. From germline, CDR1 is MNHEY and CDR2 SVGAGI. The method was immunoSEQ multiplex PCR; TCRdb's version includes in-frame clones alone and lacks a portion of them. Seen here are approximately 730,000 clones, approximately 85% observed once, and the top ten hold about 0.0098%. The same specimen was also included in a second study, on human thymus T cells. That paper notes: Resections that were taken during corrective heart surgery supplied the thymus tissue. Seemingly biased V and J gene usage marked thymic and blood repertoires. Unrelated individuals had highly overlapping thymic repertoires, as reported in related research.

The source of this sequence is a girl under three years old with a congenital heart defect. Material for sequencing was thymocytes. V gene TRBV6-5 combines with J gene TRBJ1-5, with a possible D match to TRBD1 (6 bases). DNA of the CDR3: TGTGCCAGCAGTTACTCGCCAGGGGCGCAGCCCCAGCATTTT. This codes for CASSYSPGAQPQHF.